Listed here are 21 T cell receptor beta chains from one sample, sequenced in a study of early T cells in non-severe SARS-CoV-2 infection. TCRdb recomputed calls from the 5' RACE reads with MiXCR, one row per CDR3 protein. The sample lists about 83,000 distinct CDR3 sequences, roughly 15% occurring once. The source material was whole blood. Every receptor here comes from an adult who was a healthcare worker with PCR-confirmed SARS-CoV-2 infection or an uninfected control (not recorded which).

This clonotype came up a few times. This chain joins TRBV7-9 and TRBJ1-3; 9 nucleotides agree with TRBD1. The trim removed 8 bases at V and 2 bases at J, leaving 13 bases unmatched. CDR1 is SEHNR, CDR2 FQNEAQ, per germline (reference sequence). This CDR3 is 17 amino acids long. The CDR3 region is CASLEQGASNAGNTIYF. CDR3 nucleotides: TGTGCCAGCCTCGAACAGGGGGCTTCCAACGCTGGAAACACCATATATTTT.

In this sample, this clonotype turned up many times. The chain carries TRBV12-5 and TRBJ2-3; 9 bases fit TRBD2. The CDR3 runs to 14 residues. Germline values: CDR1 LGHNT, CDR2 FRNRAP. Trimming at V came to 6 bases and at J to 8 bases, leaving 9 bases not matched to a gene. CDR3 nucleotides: TGTGCTAGTGGCCAAAGCGGGGGGACGGGTACGCAGTATTTT. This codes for CASGQSGGTGTQYF.

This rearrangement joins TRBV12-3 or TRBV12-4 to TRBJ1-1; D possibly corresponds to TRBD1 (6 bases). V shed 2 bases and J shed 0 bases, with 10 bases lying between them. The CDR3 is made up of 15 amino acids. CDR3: CASSLQGTLNTEAFF. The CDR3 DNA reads TGTGCCAGCAGTTTACAGGGGACCTTGAACACTGAAGCTTTCTTT.

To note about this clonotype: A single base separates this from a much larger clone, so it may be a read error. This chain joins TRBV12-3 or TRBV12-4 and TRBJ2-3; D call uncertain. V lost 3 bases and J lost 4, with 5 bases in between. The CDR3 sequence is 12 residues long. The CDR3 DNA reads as TGTGCCAGCAGTTTCGGCCCAGATACGCAGTATTTT. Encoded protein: CASSFGPDTQYF.

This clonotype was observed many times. The CDR3 protein is CASSPQLSDEQFF. DNA for the CDR3: TGTGCCAGCAGCCCCCAGCTGAGCGATGAGCAGTTCTTC. The V gene is TRBV9, the J gene TRBJ2-1; D gene unclear. The V end lost 4 bases, the J end lost 8 bases, and 13 bases lay between the germline ends. Germline V CDR1 and CDR2: SGDLS, YYNGEE. CDR3 length equals 13 residues.

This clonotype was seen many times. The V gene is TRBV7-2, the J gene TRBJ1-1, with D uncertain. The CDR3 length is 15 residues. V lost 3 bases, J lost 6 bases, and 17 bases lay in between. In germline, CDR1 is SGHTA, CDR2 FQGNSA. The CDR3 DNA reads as TGTGCCAGCAGCTTCCCCCAAAGCCAGCTGGCTGAAGCTTTCTTT. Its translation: CASSFPQSQLAEAFF. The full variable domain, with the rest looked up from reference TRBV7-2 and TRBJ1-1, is GAGVSQSPSNKVTEKGKDVELRCDPISGHTALYWYRQSLGQGLEFLIYFQGNSAPDKSGLPSDRFSAERTGGSVSTLTIQRTQQEDSAVYLCASSFPQSQLAEAFFGQGTRLTVV.

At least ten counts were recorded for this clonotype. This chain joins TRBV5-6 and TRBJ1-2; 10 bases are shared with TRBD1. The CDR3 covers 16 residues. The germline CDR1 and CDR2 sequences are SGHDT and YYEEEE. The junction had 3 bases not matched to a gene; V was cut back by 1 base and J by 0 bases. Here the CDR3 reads CASSLSGTGANYGYTF. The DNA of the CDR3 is TGTGCCAGCAGCTTGTCGGGGACAGGGGCTAACTATGGCTACACCTTC.

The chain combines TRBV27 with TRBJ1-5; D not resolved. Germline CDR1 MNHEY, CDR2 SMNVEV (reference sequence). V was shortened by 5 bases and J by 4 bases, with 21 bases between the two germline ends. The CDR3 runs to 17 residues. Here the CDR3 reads CASSLRRTAELNQPQHF. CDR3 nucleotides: TGTGCCAGCAGTCTCCGCAGGACGGCCGAATTAAATCAGCCCCAGCATTTT.

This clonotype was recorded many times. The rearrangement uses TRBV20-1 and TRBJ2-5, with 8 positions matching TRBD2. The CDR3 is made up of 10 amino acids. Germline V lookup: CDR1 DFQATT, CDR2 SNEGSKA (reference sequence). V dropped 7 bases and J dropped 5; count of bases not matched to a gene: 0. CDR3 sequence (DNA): TGCAGTGGACTAGCGGAGACCCAGTACTTC. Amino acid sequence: CSGLAETQYF.

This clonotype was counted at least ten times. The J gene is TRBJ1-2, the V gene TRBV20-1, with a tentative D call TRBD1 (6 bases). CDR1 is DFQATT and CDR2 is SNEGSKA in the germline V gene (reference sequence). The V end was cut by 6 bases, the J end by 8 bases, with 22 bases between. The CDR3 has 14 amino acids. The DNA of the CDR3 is TGCAGTGCGCTCGGACAGACCCTTATTGGGGGCTACACCTTC. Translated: CSALGQTLIGGYTF.

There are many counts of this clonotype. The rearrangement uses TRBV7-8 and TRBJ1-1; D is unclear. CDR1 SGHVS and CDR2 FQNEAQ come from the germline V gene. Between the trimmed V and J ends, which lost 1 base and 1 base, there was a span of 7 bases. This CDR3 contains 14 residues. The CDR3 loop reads CASSLGSQNTEAFF. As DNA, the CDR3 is TGTGCCAGCAGCTTAGGCAGCCAGAACACTGAAGCTTTCTTT.

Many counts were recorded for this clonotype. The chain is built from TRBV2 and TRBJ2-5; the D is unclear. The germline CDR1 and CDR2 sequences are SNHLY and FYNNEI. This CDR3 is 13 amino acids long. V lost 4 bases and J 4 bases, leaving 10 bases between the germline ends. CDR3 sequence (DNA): TGTGCCAGCAGTGGTGGGCGAGGAGAGACCCAGTACTTC. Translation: CASSGGRGETQYF.

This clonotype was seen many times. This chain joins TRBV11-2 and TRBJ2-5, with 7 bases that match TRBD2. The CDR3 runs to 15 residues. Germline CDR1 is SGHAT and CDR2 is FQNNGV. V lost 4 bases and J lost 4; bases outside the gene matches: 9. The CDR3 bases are TGTGCCAGCAGCTGGGACTACCCGGAGCGAGAGACCCAGTACTTC. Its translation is CASSWDYPERETQYF.

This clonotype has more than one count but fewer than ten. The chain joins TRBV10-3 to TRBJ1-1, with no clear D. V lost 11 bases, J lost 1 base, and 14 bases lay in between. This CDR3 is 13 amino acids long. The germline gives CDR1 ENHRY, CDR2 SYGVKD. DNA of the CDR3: TGTGCCTCCCAACCCGCAGCGAACACTGAAGCTTTCTTT. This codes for CASQPAANTEAFF.

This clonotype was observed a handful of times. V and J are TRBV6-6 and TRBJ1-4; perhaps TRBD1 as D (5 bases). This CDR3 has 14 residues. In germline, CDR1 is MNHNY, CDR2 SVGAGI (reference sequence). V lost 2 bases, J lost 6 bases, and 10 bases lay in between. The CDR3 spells CASSYGGFDEKLFF. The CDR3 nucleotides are TGTGCCAGCAGTTACGGGGGGTTTGATGAAAAACTGTTTTTT.

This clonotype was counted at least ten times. CDR3 protein: CASSLISGGVNEQFF. DNA for the CDR3: TGTGCCAGCAGCTTAATTAGCGGGGGGGTCAATGAGCAGTTCTTC. The J gene is TRBJ2-1, the V gene TRBV11-2, with 11 bases that match TRBD2. The germline V gene has CDR1 SGHAT and CDR2 FQNNGV. The CDR3 contains 15 residues. With V trimmed by 2 bases and J by 6 bases, 3 bases remained unmatched. Filled out from reference TRBV11-2 and TRBJ2-1, the complete variable domain reads EAGVAQSPRYKIIEKRQSVAFWCNPISGHATLYWYQQILGQGPKLLIQFQNNGVVDDSQLPKDRFSAERLKGVDSTLKIQPAKLEDSAVYLCASSLISGGVNEQFFGPGTRLTVL.

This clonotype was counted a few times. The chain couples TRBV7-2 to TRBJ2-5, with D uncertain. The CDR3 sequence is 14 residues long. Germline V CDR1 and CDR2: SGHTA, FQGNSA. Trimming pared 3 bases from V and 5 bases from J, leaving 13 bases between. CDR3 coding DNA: TGTGCCAGCAGCTTTTTGGCTGGCGCGGAGACCCAGTACTTC. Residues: CASSFLAGAETQYF.

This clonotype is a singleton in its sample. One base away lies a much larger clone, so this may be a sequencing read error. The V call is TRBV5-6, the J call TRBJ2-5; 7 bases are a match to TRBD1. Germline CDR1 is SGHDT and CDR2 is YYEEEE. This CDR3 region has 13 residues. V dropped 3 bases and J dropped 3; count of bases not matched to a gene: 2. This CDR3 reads CASSWDSKETQYF. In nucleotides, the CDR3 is TGTGCCAGCAGCTGGGACAGCAAAGAGACCCAGTACTTC.

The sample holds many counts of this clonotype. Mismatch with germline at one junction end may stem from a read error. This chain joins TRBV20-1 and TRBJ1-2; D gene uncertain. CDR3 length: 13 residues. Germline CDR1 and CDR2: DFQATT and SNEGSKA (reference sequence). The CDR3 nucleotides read TGCAGTGCTGGGCAGGCGGCTAACTACGGCTACACCTTC. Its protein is CSAGQAANYGYTF.

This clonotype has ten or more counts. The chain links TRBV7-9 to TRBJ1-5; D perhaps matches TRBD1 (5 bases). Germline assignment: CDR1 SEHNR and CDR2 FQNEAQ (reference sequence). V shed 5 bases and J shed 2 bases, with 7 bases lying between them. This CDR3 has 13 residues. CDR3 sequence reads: CASSGTGNQPQHF. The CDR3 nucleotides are TGTGCCAGCAGCGGGACGGGCAATCAGCCCCAGCATTTT.

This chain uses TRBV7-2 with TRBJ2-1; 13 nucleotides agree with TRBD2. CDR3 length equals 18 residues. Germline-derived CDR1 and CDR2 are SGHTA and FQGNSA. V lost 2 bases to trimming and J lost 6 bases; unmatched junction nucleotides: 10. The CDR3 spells CASSLQVVGLAGVNEQFF. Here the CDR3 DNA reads TGTGCCAGCAGCTTACAAGTGGTAGGACTAGCGGGGGTCAATGAGCAGTTCTTC.